This T cell receptor (beta chain) is drawn from a study of CD8+CD57+ T cells in acquired aplastic anemia. This CDR3 has 14 amino acids. After removal of 1 base from V and 5 bases from J, the junction contained 4 bases not matched to a gene. Germline CDR1 is GTSNPN and CDR2 is SVGIG (reference sequence). CDR3 and TCR beta VDJ profiling relied on genomic DNA as the template. TCRdb reprocessed the reads via MiXCR and lists one record per CDR3 protein. The data show around 130,000 distinct CDR3 sequences, approximately 50% seen once. This clonotype was counted between two and nine times. All patients picked for sequencing had shown, by flow cytometry, an expansion of CD8+CD57+ cells.

The sequencing input was sorted CD4+, CD8+, or CD8+CD57+ T cells (not recorded which) from PBMCs. The chain is built from TRBV30 and TRBJ2-7; 11 nucleotides match TRBD1. This receptor was identified in a human donor with aplastic anemia. This CDR3 is CAWSAGQGVDEQYF. The DNA of the CDR3 is TGTGCCTGGAGTGCGGGACAGGGGGTAGACGAGCAGTACTTC.